The rows below give T cell receptor beta chains drawn from one sample of a study of cytomegalovirus exposure and HLA in healthy donors. Repertoires were generated with immunoSEQ multiplex PCR, while TCRdb's copy carries only in-frame clones and drops some. The sample carries fewer than 130,000 clones, 74% recorded once. Sequenced input: PBMCs. These receptors all come from a man in his fifties in good health and CMV-seropositive. Both conserved end residues are part of each CDR3. Fields, in order: V gene, J gene, clone size, CDR3 protein. Size is omitted from some rows. Given values are once, few, many or a class for expanded clones.

TRBV2,TRBJ2-1,-,CARGGDEQFF
TRBV7-3,TRBJ2-5,-,CASSFGLGETQYF
TRBV4-2,TRBJ2-1,-,CASSPQSWEGRDNEQFF
TRBV19,TRBJ1-1,-,CASSILRGSPEAFF
TRBV7-9,TRBJ2-7,-,CASTPDRDRDGEQYF
TRBV11-2,TRBJ2-3,-,CASSLVAPFFASTDTQYF
TRBV5-1,TRBJ2-5,-,CASSSTTWLAGAIMGTQYF
TRBV2,TRBJ1-1,once,CASRTGMNTEAFF
TRBV14,TRBJ1-2,-,CASSPGQTYGYTF
TRBV9,TRBJ2-3,once,CASSVAGSGGIPDTQYF
TRBV5-1,TRBJ2-1,-,CASTIGLAGGPYNEQFF
TRBV27,TRBJ2-3,-,CASSYRRGGDTQYF
TRBV7-9,TRBJ1-3,-,CASVQTDSGNTIYF
TRBV9,TRBJ2-2,-,CASTSGGGMTTGELFF
TRBV6-5,TRBJ1-2,-,CASSPDREYGYTF
TRBV28,TRBJ1-1,once,CASSLFAIRETFF
TRBV5-1,TRBJ2-7,-,CASNPGGPTYEQYF
TRBV6-5,TRBJ1-1,few,CASGPPPGQGEAFF
TRBV7-2,TRBJ1-1,once,CASSPGTANTEAFF
TRBV14,TRBJ2-3,once,CASSQVFRGRSTDTQYF
TRBV5-1,TRBJ1-5,-,CASRLGVGHNQPQHF
TRBV9,TRBJ2-1,-,CASSGLAGDNNEQFF
TRBV7-3,TRBJ2-2,-,CASSPSSGSDGELFF
TRBV2,TRBJ1-1,-,CASSGFGGRRTLSTEAFF
TRBV19,TRBJ2-7,-,CASSLGVGTSYEQYF
TRBV7-9,TRBJ2-1,-,CASSFPFGGRGDEQFF
TRBV10-3,TRBJ2-7,-,CAISDVGGQDEQYF
TRBV9,TRBJ1-3,few,CASSRDGITGNTIYF
TRBV19,TRBJ2-3,-,CASSPHRVTRTDTQYF
TRBV19,TRBJ2-6,-,CASSSGLAGAGANVLTF
TRBV5-1,TRBJ1-2,-,CASSPTADYGYTF
TRBV5-8,TRBJ2-7,-,CASSLVAPTYEQYF
TRBV19,TRBJ1-2,-,CASSARRQGVMDYGYTF
TRBV5-1,TRBJ2-7,-,CASSLRQGYEQYF
TRBV4-2,TRBJ2-1,-,CASSPGLAGGDEQFF
TRBV5-1,TRBJ2-1,few,CASSSGLAGVLNNEQFF
TRBV6-1,TRBJ1-2,few,CASSETGGNYGYTF
TRBV19,TRBJ1-1,-,CASTPPDAGSTEAFF
TRBV25-1,TRBJ1-1,-,CASSESRAITEAFF
TRBV5-5,TRBJ2-5,few,CASSFLAGGRETQYF
TRBV7-6,TRBJ1-2,once,CASSPTESFYGYTF
TRBV19,TRBJ1-1,few,CASPDSRNTEAFF
TRBV28,TRBJ1-5,-,CASTPTGDLSNQPQHF
TRBV19,TRBJ1-1,-,CASSELSRGAFF
TRBV7-7,TRBJ2-7,-,CASSKDRRTPCEQYF
TRBV2,TRBJ2-5,-,CASSSGGARETQYF
TRBV6-5,TRBJ1-4,-,CASSPLSGGDEKLFF
TRBV25-1,TRBJ2-5,few,CASSDLRVQETQYF
TRBV6-1,TRBJ2-3,-,CASTRGRGTDTQYF
TRBV7-8,TRBJ2-1,once,CASSLQAGGNEQFF
TRBV4-2,TRBJ2-4,-,CASSQAGTSGVLAKNIQYF
TRBV5-5,TRBJ2-3,-,CASSLASASTDTQYF
TRBV15,TRBJ1-6,-,CATSRDRAIQSPLHF
TRBV11-2,TRBJ1-4,-,CASSPGSSPGKLFF